Each of the 13 T cell receptor beta chains below was sequenced from the same sample in a study of blood T cell repertoires in COVID-19. Using immunoSEQ multiplex PCR, the repertoire was profiled, and TCRdb retains in-frame clones only, with some absent. The top ten hold 3.5% to 4% of the sample, which has approximately 330,000 clones, 85% to 90% seen once. Sequencing input: peripheral blood. These receptors were collected from a woman aged 45-65 years with active or convalescent COVID-19.

The genes are TRBV5-8 and TRBJ1-5, with 11 bases that match TRBD1. In germline, CDR1 is SGHTS, CDR2 YDEGEE. V shed 2 bases, J shed 6 bases, and the junction held 4 bases outside the gene matches. CDR3 length: 15 amino acids. Here the CDR3 DNA reads TGTGCCAGCAGCTTTGGACAGGGGGCGAGTCAGCCCCAGCATTTT. Translation gives CASSFGQGASQPQHF. The variable domain in full, completed from reference TRBV5-8 and TRBJ1-5, reads EAGVTQSPTHLIKTRGQQATLRCSPISGHTSVYWYQQALGLGLQFLLWYDEGEERNRGNFPPRFSGRQFPNYSSELNVNALELEDSALYLCASSFGQGASQPQHFGDGTRLSIL.

CDR3 in DNA: TGTGCCAGCAGTGGACAGGGCGGGACTGAAGCTTTCTTT. This gives the protein CASSGQGGTEAFF. J is TRBJ1-1 and V is TRBV7-3, with TRBD1 matching over 8 bases. Trimming removed 6 bases from V and 5 bases from J; junction bases left unmatched: 5. The CDR3 is 13 amino acids. Germline V gene lookup returns CDR1 SGHTA and CDR2 FQGTGA.

The chain employs TRBV7-3 and TRBJ1-1; a possible D gene is TRBD1 (6 bases). In germline, CDR1 is SGHTA, CDR2 FQGTGA. The CDR3 loop spans 14 amino acids. Between the trimmed V and J ends, which lost 0 bases and 4 bases, there was a span of 9 bases. In nucleotides, the CDR3 is TGTGCCAGCAGCTTAACGGGGACAATCACTGAAGCTTTCTTT. Protein: CASSLTGTITEAFF.

This chain links TRBV6-6 with TRBJ1-2; 7 bases are a match to TRBD1. This CDR3 is 16 amino acids long. The V gene end was trimmed by 5 bases and the J gene end by 10 bases; junction bases not matched to a gene: 19. The germline V gene encodes CDR1 MNHNY and CDR2 SVGAGI (reference sequence). CDR3 bases: TGTGCCAGCAGTCTGATAGGAGGGGGCGCGAAGTTGCTCTACACCTTC. This translates into CASSLIGGGAKLLYTF.

The rearrangement links TRBV4-1 to TRBJ1-4, with TRBD1 identical over 8 bases. The J segment lost 8 bases and the V segment lost 4 bases, leaving 12 bases of the junction unmatched. This CDR3 contains 16 residues. In germline, CDR1 is MGHRA, CDR2 YSYEKL. The CDR3 nucleotides are TGCGCCAGCAGCCCGGTGGGGGGGGACAGGATGGAAAAACTGTTTTTT. Translating gives CASSPVGGDRMEKLFF.

This chain uses TRBV6-5 with TRBJ1-4, with D tentatively TRBD1 (6 bases). With 6 bases removed from V and 5 bases from J, the gap between germline ends came to 16 bases. This CDR3 spans 15 amino acids. The germline CDR1 and CDR2 sequences are MNHEY and SVGAGI. The CDR3: CASRSGDRRNEKLFF. The CDR3 nucleotides read TGTGCCAGCAGATCCGGAGACAGGCGAAATGAAAAACTGTTTTTT.

This clone was recorded once. The V and J genes are TRBV6-6 and TRBJ1-6; D might be TRBD1 (6 bases). Trimming removed 6 bases from V and 0 bases from J, with 18 bases in between. The CDR3 is made up of 18 amino acids. CDR1 MNHNY and CDR2 SVGAGI come from the germline V gene (reference sequence). In DNA form, the CDR3 reads TGTGCCAGCAGCCGAGTCTTGGACAGAAGCTCCTATAATTCACCCCTCCACTTT. It codes for CASSRVLDRSSYNSPLHF.

As concerns this clone: As the CDR3 is not closed by the conserved phenylalanine or tryptophan, this likely results from a read error. The DNA is left out, because the CDR3 cannot be placed on it with certainty; the CDR3 is given as TCRdb lists it. This chain links TRBV9 with TRBJ1-3; TRBD1, the table's D call, lacks a check against the DNA. The CDR3 is made up of 14 amino acids, end residues included. CDR1 SGDLS and CDR2 YYNGEE come from the germline V gene. The CDR3 is CASSVEDRVSPQDM.

The rearrangement links TRBV7-9 to TRBJ2-1, with 14 bases aligning to TRBD2. V shed 4 bases and J 2 bases; nucleotides not matched to a gene: 1. Germline CDR1 is SEHNR and CDR2 is FQNEAQ (reference sequence). This CDR3 region has 16 residues. For the CDR3, the DNA is TGTGCCAGCAGCTGGACTAGCGGGAGGACCTACAATGAGCAGTTCTTC. Residues: CASSWTSGRTYNEQFF.

As to this clone: The sample has other DNA sequences that encode this CDR3 too. The chain has TRBV7-2 and TRBJ2-7; D is possibly TRBD1 (5 bases). Germline V gene lookup returns CDR1 SGHTA and CDR2 FQGNSA. The CDR3 totals 13 residues. V was trimmed by 0 bases and J by 3 bases, leaving 6 bases between them. The CDR3 sequence: CASSLARDYEQYF. CDR3 sequence (DNA): TGTGCCAGCAGCTTAGCCAGGGACTACGAGCAGTACTTC.

The V gene is TRBV7-3, the J gene TRBJ2-1; 13 nucleotides match TRBD2. The CDR3 runs 16 residues. Germline loops: CDR1 SGHTA, CDR2 FQGTGA. Unmatched junction bases numbered 11, after V lost 5 bases and J lost 10 bases. In nucleotides, the CDR3 is TGTGCCAGCAGCCTGGGACTAGCGGGACCTGTCGAGGAGCAGTTCTTC. This sequence encodes CASSLGLAGPVEEQFF.

This chain connects TRBV7-9 to TRBJ2-1; 10 bases are a match to TRBD2. V trimming: 3 bases; J trimming: 2 bases; junction bases outside the gene matches: 1. The CDR3 totals 15 residues. Germline V gene sequence: CDR1 SEHNR, CDR2 FQNEAQ (reference sequence). In DNA, the CDR3 is TGTGCCAGCAGCTTCCTAGCGGGAGCCTACAATGAGCAGTTCTTC. It yields the protein CASSFLAGAYNEQFF.

A single count supports this clone. The CDR3 region has the DNA TGTGCCAGTAGTATAGTCCCCACTGGAAACACCATATATTTT. This sequence encodes CASSIVPTGNTIYF. The chain combines TRBV19 with TRBJ1-3; D call uncertain. This CDR3 is built from 14 residues. Trimming took 1 base from V and 2 from J, leaving 6 bases between them. Germline V lookup: CDR1 LNHDA, CDR2 SQIVND (reference sequence).